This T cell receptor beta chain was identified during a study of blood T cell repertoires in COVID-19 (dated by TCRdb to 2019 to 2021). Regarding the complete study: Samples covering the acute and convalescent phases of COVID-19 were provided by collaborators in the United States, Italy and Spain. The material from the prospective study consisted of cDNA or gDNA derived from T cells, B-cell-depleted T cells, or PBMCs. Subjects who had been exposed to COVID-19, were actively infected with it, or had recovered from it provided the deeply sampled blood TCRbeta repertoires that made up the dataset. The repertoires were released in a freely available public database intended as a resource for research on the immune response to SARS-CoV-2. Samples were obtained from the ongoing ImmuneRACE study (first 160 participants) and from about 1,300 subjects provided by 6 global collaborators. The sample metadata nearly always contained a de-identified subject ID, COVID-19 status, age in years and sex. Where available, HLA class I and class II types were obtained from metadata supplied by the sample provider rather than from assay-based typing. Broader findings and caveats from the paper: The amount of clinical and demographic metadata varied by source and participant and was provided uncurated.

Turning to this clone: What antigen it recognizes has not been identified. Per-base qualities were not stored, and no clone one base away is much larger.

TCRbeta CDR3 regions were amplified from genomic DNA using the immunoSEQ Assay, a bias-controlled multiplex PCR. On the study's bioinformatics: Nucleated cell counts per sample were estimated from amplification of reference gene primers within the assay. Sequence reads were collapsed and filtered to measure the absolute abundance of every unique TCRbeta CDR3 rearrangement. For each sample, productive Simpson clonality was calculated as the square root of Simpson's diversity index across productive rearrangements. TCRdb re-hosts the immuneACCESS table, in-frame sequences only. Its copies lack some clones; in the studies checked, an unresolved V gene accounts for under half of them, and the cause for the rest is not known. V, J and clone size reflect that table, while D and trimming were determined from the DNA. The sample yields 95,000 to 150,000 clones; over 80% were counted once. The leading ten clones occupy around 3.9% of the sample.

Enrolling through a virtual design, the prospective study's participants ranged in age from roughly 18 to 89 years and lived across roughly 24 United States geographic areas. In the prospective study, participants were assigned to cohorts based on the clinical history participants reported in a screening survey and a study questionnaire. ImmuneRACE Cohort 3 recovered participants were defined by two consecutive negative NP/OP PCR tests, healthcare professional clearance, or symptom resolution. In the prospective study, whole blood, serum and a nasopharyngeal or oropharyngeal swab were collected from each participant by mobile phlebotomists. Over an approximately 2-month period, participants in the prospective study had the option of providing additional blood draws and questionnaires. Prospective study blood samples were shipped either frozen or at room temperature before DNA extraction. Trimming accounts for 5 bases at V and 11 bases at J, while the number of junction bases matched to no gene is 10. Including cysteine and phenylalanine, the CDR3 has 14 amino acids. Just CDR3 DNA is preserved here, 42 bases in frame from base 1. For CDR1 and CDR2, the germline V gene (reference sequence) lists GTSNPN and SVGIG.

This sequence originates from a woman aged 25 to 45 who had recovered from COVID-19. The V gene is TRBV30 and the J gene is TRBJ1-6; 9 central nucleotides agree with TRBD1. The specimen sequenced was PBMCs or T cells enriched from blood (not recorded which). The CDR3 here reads CAWALTGGWTPLHF. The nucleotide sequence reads TGTGCCTGGGCGCTGACAGGGGGATGGACACCCCTCCACTTT.